The entry that follows covers one T cell receptor beta chain sequence. Its antigen remains unidentified. The V and J ends lost 1 base and 1 base respectively, with 12 bases between them. CDR1 is MGHRA and CDR2 is YSYEKL in the germline V gene. The CDR3 has 16 residues. This record comes from a study of graft-versus-host responses after intestinal transplantation. TCRdb keeps only in-frame clones here, not all; method: immunoSEQ multiplex PCR. The table shows 90,000 to 120,000 clones, with approximately 90% occurring only once. Study results and limitations: Detection of GvH clones occurred in recipient marrow, and some had their first appearance in ileum or blood.

The receptor comes from a human donor who was the organ donor for an intestinal transplant. This sample comprised unstimulated CD4+ T cells sorted from spleen or lymph node cells, obtained before transplant. The genes are TRBV4-1 and TRBJ2-3, with TRBD1 as a possible D gene (7 bases). The DNA for the CDR3 is TGCGCCAGCAGCCAAGGACAGGGCGGGGGCACAGATACGCAGTATTTT. Translating gives CASSQGQGGGTDTQYF.